This T cell receptor beta chain was captured by sequencing in a study of T cell responses to AZD1222 COVID-19 vaccine. Comment on this clone: As yet, its antigen is unknown.

Regarding the study as a whole: Clonal diversity was possibly underestimated, and white British individuals and females predominated among donors. Repertoires were collected only later (after the peak T cell response had occurred). Nearly half of spike-specific TCRs reportedly target variant regions that are unmutated in the B.1.351 and B.1.1.7 variants. With dominance at 160-218 and 743-854, vaccine-associated CD4 TCRs spanned spike.

Sequencing was performed with immunoSEQ multiplex PCR; in TCRdb, only in-frame clones are kept and a portion is missing. The data contain approximately 200,000 clones, 93% of them singletons. Germline CDR1 is SGHAT and CDR2 is FQNNGV. There are 13 residues in the CDR3. Trimming cost V 0 bases and J 0 bases, with 0 bases left between them. The sequencing here drew on peripheral blood, taken 28 days after the second AZD1222 dose. The TCR originated in an adult who received the AZD1222 COVID-19 vaccine. The chain couples TRBV11-2 to TRBJ1-5; D unresolved. The CDR3 protein is CASSLDSNQPQHF. For the CDR3, the DNA is TGTGCCAGCAGCTTAGATAGCAATCAGCCCCAGCATTTT.